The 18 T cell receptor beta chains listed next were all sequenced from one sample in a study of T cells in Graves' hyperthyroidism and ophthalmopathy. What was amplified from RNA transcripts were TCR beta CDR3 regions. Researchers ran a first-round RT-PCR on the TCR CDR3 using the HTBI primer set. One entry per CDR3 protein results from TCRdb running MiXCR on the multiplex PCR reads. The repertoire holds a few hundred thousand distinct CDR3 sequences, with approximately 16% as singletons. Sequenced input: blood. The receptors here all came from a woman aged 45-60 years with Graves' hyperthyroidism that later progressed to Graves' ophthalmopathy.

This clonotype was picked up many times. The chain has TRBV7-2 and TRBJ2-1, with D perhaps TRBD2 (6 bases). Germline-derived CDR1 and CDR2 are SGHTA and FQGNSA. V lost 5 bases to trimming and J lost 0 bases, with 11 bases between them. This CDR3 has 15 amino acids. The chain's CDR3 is CASSRDSSSYNEQFF. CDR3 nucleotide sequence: TGTGCCAGCAGCCGGGACTCTAGCTCCTACAATGAGCAGTTCTTC.

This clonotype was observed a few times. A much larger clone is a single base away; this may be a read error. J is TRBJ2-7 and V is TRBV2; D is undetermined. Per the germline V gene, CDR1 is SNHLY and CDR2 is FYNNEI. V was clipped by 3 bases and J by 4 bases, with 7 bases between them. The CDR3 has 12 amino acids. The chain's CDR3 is CASSENQYEQYF. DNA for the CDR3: TGTGCCAGCAGTGAGAACCAGTACGAGCAGTACTTC. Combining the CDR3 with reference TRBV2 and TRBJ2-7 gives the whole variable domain EPEVTQTPSHQVTQMGQEVILRCVPISNHLYFYWYRQILGQKVEFLVSFYNNEISEKSEIFDDQFSVERPDGSNFTLKIRSTKLEDSAMYFCASSENQYEQYFGPGTRLTVT.

As DNA, the CDR3 is TGCAGTGCAAATAAACAGGGGGTTGGGTATAATTCACCCCTCCACTTT. This encodes CSANKQGVGYNSPLHF. The rearrangement uses TRBV20-1 and TRBJ1-6, with 8 bases lining up with TRBD1. V lost 6 bases to trimming and J lost 4 bases; unmatched junction nucleotides: 11. The V gene's germline CDR1 is DFQATT and CDR2 SNEGSKA (reference sequence). The CDR3 loop spans 16 amino acids.

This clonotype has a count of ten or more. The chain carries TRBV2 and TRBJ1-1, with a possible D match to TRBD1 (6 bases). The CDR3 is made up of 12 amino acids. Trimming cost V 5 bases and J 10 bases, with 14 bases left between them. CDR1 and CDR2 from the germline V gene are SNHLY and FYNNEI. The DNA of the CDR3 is TGTGCCAGCAGTACGGACAGAGGGCCAGCTTTCTTT. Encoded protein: CASSTDRGPAFF.

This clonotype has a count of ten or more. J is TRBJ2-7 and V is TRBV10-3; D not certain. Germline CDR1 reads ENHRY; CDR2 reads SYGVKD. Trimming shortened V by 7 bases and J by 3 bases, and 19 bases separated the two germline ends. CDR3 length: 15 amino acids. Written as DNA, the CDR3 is TGTGCCATCAATGGCGGCAGCTTAACAGACTACGAGCAGTACTTC. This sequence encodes CAINGGSLTDYEQYF.

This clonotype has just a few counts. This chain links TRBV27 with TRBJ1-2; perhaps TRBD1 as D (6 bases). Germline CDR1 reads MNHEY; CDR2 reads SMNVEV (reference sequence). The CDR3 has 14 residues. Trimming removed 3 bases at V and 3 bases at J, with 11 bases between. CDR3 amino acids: CASSFRGEYYGYTF. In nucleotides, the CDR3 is TGTGCCAGCAGTTTTAGGGGGGAATACTATGGCTACACCTTC.

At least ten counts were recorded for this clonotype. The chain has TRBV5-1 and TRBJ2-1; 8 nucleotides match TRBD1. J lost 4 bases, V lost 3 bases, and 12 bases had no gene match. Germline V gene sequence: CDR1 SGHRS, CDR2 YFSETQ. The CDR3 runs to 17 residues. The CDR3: CASSWDRSLTAYNEQFF. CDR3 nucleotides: TGCGCCAGCAGCTGGGACAGGAGTCTTACGGCATACAATGAGCAGTTCTTC.

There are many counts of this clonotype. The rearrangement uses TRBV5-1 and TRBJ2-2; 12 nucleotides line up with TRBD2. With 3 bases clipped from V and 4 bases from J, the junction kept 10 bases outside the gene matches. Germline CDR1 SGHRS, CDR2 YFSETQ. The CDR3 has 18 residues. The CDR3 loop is CASSSRSLAGGLTGELFF. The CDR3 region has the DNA TGCGCCAGCAGCTCCAGGTCACTAGCGGGAGGTCTCACCGGGGAGCTGTTTTTT.

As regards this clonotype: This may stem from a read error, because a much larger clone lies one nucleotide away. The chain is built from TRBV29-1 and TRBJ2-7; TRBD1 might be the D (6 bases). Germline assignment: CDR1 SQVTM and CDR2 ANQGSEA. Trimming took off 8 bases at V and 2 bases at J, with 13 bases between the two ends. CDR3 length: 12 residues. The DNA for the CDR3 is TGCAGCAGACAGGAGTGTGCCTACGAGCAGTACTTC. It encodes CSRQECAYEQYF.

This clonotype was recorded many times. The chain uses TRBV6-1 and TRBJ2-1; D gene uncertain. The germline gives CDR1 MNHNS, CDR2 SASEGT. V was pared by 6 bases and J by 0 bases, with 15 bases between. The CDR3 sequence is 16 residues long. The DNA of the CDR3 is TGTGCCAGCAGCGAAAGGCTCCTGAGCTCCTACAATGAGCAGTTCTTC. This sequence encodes CASSERLLSSYNEQFF.

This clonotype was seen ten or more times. In DNA, the CDR3 is TGTGCCAGCAGCAAGACTAGCGTGGCGTCCTACAATGAGCAGTTCTTC. Protein: CASSKTSVASYNEQFF. The rearrangement joins TRBV7-2 to TRBJ2-1, with 8 bases fitting TRBD2. In germline, CDR1 is SGHTA, CDR2 FQGNSA. This CDR3 is built from 16 residues. V lost 5 bases, J lost 1 base, and 7 bases stayed unmatched.

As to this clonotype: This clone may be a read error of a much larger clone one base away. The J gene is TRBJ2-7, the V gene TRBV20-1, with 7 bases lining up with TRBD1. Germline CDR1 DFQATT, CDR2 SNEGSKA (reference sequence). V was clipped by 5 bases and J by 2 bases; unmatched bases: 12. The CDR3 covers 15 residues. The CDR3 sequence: CSAHEGTESTYEQYF. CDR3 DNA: TGCAGTGCTCACGAAGGGACAGAAAGCACCTACGAGCAGTACTTC.

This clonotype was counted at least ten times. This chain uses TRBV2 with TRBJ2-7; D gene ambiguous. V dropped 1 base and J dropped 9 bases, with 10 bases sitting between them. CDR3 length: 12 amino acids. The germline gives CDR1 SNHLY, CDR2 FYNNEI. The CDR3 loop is CASSEGGRTQYF. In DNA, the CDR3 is TGTGCCAGCAGTGAAGGTGGACGGACGCAGTACTTC.

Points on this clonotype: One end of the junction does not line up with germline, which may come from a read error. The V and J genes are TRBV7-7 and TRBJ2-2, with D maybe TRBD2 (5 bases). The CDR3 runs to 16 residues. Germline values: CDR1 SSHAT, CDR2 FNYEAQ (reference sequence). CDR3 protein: CASSLAPTTVPGELFF. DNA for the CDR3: TGTGCTAGCAGCTTAGCCCCTACGACTGTCCCCGGGGAACTGTTTTTT. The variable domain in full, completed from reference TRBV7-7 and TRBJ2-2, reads GAGVSQSPRYKVTKRGQDVTLRCDPISSHATLYWYQQALGQGPEFLTYFNYEAQPDKSGLPSDRFSAERPEGSISTLTIQRTEQRDSAMYRCASSLAPTTVPGELFFGEGSRLTVL.

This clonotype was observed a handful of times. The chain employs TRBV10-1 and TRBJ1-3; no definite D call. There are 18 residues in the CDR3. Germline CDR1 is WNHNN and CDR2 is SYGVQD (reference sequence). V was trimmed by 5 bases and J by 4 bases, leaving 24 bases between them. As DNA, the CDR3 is TGCGCCAGCAGTTTTATACGAAGAGACCTCAGCGGGGGAAACACCATATATTTT. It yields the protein CASSFIRRDLSGGNTIYF.

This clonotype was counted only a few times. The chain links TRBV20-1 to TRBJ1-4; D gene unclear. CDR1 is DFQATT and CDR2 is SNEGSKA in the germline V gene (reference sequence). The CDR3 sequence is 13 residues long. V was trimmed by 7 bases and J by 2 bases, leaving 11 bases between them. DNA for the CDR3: TGCAGTGGCTTTTTAGCTACTAATGAAAAACTGTTTTTT. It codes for CSGFLATNEKLFF.

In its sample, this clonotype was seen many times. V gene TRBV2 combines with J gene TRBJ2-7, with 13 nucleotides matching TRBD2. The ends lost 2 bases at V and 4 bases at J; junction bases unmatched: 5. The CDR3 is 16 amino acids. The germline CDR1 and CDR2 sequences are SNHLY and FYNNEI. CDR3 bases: TGTGCCAGCAGTGAATGGGGACTAGCGGGGACTTACGAGCAGTACTTC. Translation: CASSEWGLAGTYEQYF.

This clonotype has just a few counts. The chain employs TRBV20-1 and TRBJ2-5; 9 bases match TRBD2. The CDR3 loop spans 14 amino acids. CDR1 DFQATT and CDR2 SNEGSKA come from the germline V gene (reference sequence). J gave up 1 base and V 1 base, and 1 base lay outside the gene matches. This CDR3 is CSARGGGAQETQYF. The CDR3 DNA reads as TGCAGTGCTAGAGGCGGGGGGGCCCAAGAGACCCAGTACTTC.